This entry lists 18 T cell receptor beta chains sequenced from one sample in a study of CD8 T cells in ankylosing spondylitis. TCRdb reprocessed the 5' RACE reads with MiXCR, giving one entry per CDR3 protein. The sample contains more than 200,000 distinct CDR3 sequences, 20% to 30% of which appear only once. The sample taken for sequencing was blood, either unsorted or a sorted T cell fraction (not recorded which). Source of these receptors: a male donor with ankylosing spondylitis or in good health (not recorded which).

This chain connects TRBV5-1 to TRBJ2-3; 9 bases fit TRBD2. The length of the CDR3 is 14 residues. Germline V gene lookup returns CDR1 SGHRS and CDR2 YFSETQ. The ends lost 7 bases at V and 0 bases at J; junction bases unmatched: 3. This chain's CDR3 is CASESGGSTDTQYF. In DNA form, the CDR3 reads TGCGCCAGCGAGAGCGGGGGGAGCACAGATACGCAGTATTTT.

V usage is TRBV6-5 and J usage is TRBJ2-3; tentatively, D is TRBD1 (5 bases). This CDR3 has 15 amino acids. Trimming took off 2 bases at V and 6 bases at J, with 15 bases between the two ends. Germline lookup yields CDR1 MNHEY and CDR2 SVGAGI. In nucleotides, the CDR3 is TGTGCCAGCAGTTACCCAGGGATACCGGGCGATACGCAGTATTTT. Its protein is CASSYPGIPGDTQYF.

This clonotype was detected ten times or more. This chain joins TRBV3-1 and TRBJ2-3; 7 bases align to TRBD1. From germline, CDR1 is LGHDT and CDR2 YNNKEL (reference sequence). There are 14 residues in the CDR3. V lost 4 bases and J lost 5; bases outside the gene matches: 6. The CDR3 nucleotides are TGTGCCAGCAGCCGGGGACAGATTAGAGATACGCAGTATTTT. It yields the protein CASSRGQIRDTQYF.

This clonotype has only a few counts. The chain carries TRBV11-2 and TRBJ2-3; 9 bases match TRBD1. Germline lookup yields CDR1 SGHAT and CDR2 FQNNGV. The ends lost 4 bases at V and 4 bases at J; junction bases unmatched: 15. The length of the CDR3 is 18 residues. CDR3 in amino acids: CASSSLLGTGYRADTQYF. In DNA, the CDR3 is TGTGCCAGCAGCTCCCTGCTAGGGACAGGGTACCGGGCAGATACGCAGTATTTT.

J is TRBJ2-5 and V is TRBV11-2; D is possibly TRBD2 (6 bases). The germline V and J ends were trimmed by 5 bases and 5 bases, with 18 bases remaining between them. The CDR3 extends over 15 amino acids. Germline-derived CDR1 and CDR2 are SGHAT and FQNNGV. The DNA of the CDR3 is TGTGCCAGCAGCCCTCGTAGCGGAGGACTCGAGACCCAGTACTTC. The encoded protein is CASSPRSGGLETQYF.

The V gene is TRBV10-2, the J gene TRBJ2-7; D possibly corresponds to TRBD2 (5 bases). The CDR3 is made up of 14 amino acids. From germline, CDR1 is WSHSY and CDR2 SAAADI. The ends were cut back, 3 bases at V and 7 bases at J, with 16 bases in the middle. CDR3 sequence: CASSEGRTTGEQYF. CDR3 sequence (DNA): TGCGCCAGCAGTGAAGGCAGAACCACGGGAGAGCAGTACTTC.

The CDR3 sequence: CSPLAGRDNEQFF. For the CDR3, the DNA is TGCAGTCCACTAGCGGGCCGGGACAATGAGCAGTTCTTC. V gene TRBV20-1 combines with J gene TRBJ2-1, with 9 bases matching TRBD2. CDR1 is DFQATT and CDR2 is SNEGSKA in the germline V gene (reference sequence). This CDR3 region has 13 residues. V lost 8 bases, J lost 5 bases, and 7 bases stayed unmatched.

This clonotype was observed many times. The rearrangement joins TRBV4-1 to TRBJ1-2; D not resolved. Trimming shortened V by 0 bases and J by 0 bases, and 8 bases separated the two germline ends. CDR3 length: 15 residues. Germline V lookup: CDR1 MGHRA, CDR2 YSYEKL. CDR3 residues: CASSQDTVANYGYTF. The CDR3, as DNA: TGCGCCAGCAGCCAAGATACAGTTGCTAACTATGGCTACACCTTC.

This clonotype was recorded at least ten times. This chain uses TRBV12-3 or TRBV12-4 with TRBJ2-7; no definite D call. The ends were cut back, 4 bases at V and 7 bases at J, with 8 bases in the middle. The CDR3 spans 11 residues. DNA of the CDR3: TGTGCCAGCAGTTCCTACATGGAGCAGTACTTC. It specifies CASSSYMEQYF.

This clonotype was observed at least ten times. V usage is TRBV20-1 and J usage is TRBJ2-3; 12 nucleotides align to TRBD2. The CDR3 runs to 16 residues. The germline gives CDR1 DFQATT, CDR2 SNEGSKA (reference sequence). The ends lost 1 base at V and 2 bases at J; junction bases unmatched: 4. DNA for the CDR3: TGCAGTGCTAGAGCACTAGCGGGGGGCCACACAGATACGCAGTATTTT. Translating it yields CSARALAGGHTDTQYF.

This chain connects TRBV5-1 to TRBJ2-3; D could derive from TRBD1 or TRBD2 (5 bases each). The CDR3 consists of 16 residues. CDR1 and CDR2 from the germline V gene are SGHRS and YFSETQ. V lost 3 bases and J lost 0, with 14 bases in between. CDR3 residues: CASSYPRDRSTDTQYF. The CDR3 DNA reads as TGCGCCAGCAGCTACCCAAGGGACCGCAGCACAGATACGCAGTATTTT.

Details on this clonotype: Just one base apart from a much larger clone, this may be a read error. This sequence joins TRBV2 and TRBJ1-2; D is perhaps TRBD1 (5 bases). This CDR3 has 12 residues. The V end was cut by 5 bases, the J end by 8 bases, with 12 bases between. Germline loops: CDR1 SNHLY, CDR2 FYNNEI. The CDR3 sequence: CASSQAGGGYTF. CDR3 coding DNA: TGTGCCAGCAGTCAGGCCGGGGGAGGCTACACCTTC.

In this sample, this clonotype turned up many times. This chain connects TRBV20-1 to TRBJ2-2; D is possibly TRBD2 (5 bases). The CDR3 has 13 amino acids. From germline, CDR1 is DFQATT and CDR2 SNEGSKA (reference sequence). The V and J ends lost 5 bases and 1 base respectively, with 8 bases between them. The CDR3 here is CSAYGGNTGELFF. For the CDR3, the DNA is TGCAGTGCTTACGGAGGGAACACCGGGGAGCTGTTTTTT.

This clonotype occurred a few times. V is TRBV7-2 and J is TRBJ2-1; 7 bases match TRBD2. V lost 2 bases, J lost 10 bases, and 2 bases stayed unmatched. This CDR3 has 12 amino acids. The germline gives CDR1 SGHTA, CDR2 FQGNSA. CDR3 sequence: CASSLNGGEQFF. DNA of the CDR3: TGTGCCAGCAGCTTAAACGGGGGGGAGCAGTTCTTC.

This clonotype was seen only a few times. The chain combines TRBV12-3 or TRBV12-4 with TRBJ1-1; D possibly corresponds to TRBD1 (5 bases). The V end lost 2 bases, the J end lost 0 bases, and 10 bases lay between the germline ends. CDR3 length: 15 residues. For the CDR3, the DNA is TGTGCCAGCAGTTTAAAGGGACGGATGAACACTGAAGCTTTCTTT. This sequence encodes CASSLKGRMNTEAFF.

This clonotype has at least ten counts. This chain links TRBV5-1 with TRBJ2-5; D call uncertain. The CDR3 is made up of 15 amino acids. Germline V gene data show CDR1 as SGHRS and CDR2 as YFSETQ. Trimming took off 0 bases at V and 3 bases at J, with 12 bases between the two ends. The CDR3 loop reads CASSLGGGYKETQYF. DNA for the CDR3: TGCGCCAGCAGCTTGGGCGGTGGATACAAAGAGACCCAGTACTTC.

This clonotype came up a few times. V usage is TRBV12-3 or TRBV12-4 and J usage is TRBJ1-1; no firm D call. Trimming took off 4 bases at V and 3 bases at J, with 9 bases between the two ends. This CDR3 is 13 amino acids long. CDR3 sequence (DNA): TGTGCCAGCAGTTGGGCCGCCGACACTGAAGCTTTCTTT. Amino acids: CASSWAADTEAFF.

There are a few counts of this clonotype. The J gene is TRBJ2-2, the V gene TRBV20-1; possibly TRBD1 or TRBD2 for D (5 bases each). CDR3 length equals 15 residues. V was shortened by 6 bases and J by 2 bases, with 16 bases between the two germline ends. Germline V gives CDR1 DFQATT, CDR2 SNEGSKA (reference sequence). DNA for the CDR3: TGCAGTGCGATCACCGGGACCCCCAACACCGGGGAGCTGTTTTTT. This sequence encodes CSAITGTPNTGELFF.